The next 31 T cell receptor beta chains were all read from a single sample in a study of blood T cell repertoires in COVID-19. Profiled with immunoSEQ multiplex PCR; TCRdb holds only in-frame clones, not every one. The sample shows 100,000 to 150,000 clones, approximately 82% of them seen only once. Sequencing input: peripheral blood. These receptors were collected from a man in his sixties with acute or convalescent COVID-19.

The rearrangement uses TRBV3-1 (or the pseudogene TRBV3-2) and TRBJ2-2; TRBD1 is a possible D gene (6 bases). The germline V and J ends were trimmed by 5 bases and 6 bases, with 16 bases remaining between them. The CDR3 consists of 15 residues. Germline CDR1 reads LGHDT; CDR2 reads YNNKEL (reference sequence). CDR3 in DNA: TGTGCCAGCAGCGTCTACCAGGGGAAGGCCGGGGAGCTGTTTTTT. Protein product: CASSVYQGKAGELFF.

The rearrangement links TRBV3-1 (or the pseudogene TRBV3-2) to TRBJ2-3, with TRBD2 identical over 12 bases. V lost 3 bases, J lost 0 bases, and 7 bases stayed unmatched. The CDR3 consists of 18 residues. CDR1 is LGHDT, CDR2 YNNKEL, per germline (reference sequence). CDR3 loop: CASSQWGTSGLSTDTQYF. CDR3 DNA: TGTGCCAGCAGCCAGTGGGGGACTAGCGGGCTTAGCACAGATACGCAGTATTTT.

The rearrangement joins TRBV10-3 to TRBJ2-7, with TRBD2 matching over 8 bases. The CDR3 loop spans 16 amino acids. J was trimmed by 3 bases and V by 3 bases; bases with no gene match: 10. Looked up from germline, CDR1 is ENHRY and CDR2 is SYGVKD. CDR3 DNA: TGTGCCATCAGTGAAGGTCCACTAGCGGCCAACTACGAGCAGTACTTC. Amino acid sequence: CAISEGPLAANYEQYF.

CDR3 amino acids: CASSLPADTQYF. For the CDR3, the DNA is TGTGCCAGCAGTTTGCCAGCAGATACGCAGTATTTT. The rearrangement uses TRBV28 and TRBJ2-3; no clear D gene. The CDR3 loop spans 12 amino acids. Between the trimmed V and J ends, which lost 3 bases and 4 bases, there was a span of 5 bases. Germline V lookup: CDR1 MDHEN, CDR2 SYDVKM. Complete variable domain (other parts from reference TRBV28 and TRBJ2-3): DVKVTQSSRYLVKRTGEKVFLECVQDMDHENMFWYRQDPGLGLRLIYFSYDVKMKEKGDIPEGYSVSREKKERFSLILESASTNQTSMYLCASSLPADTQYFGPGTRLTVL.

In this sample, this clone turned up a few times. The chain couples TRBV7-8 to TRBJ2-6, with D possibly matching TRBD2 (6 bases). The CDR3 consists of 16 residues. V was trimmed by 8 bases and J by 0 bases, leaving 14 bases between them. Germline V lookup: CDR1 SGHVS, CDR2 FQNEAQ. DNA of the CDR3: TGTGCCAGCTCCGGGACTGAACCCTCTGGGGCCAACGTCCTGACTTTC. Encoded protein: CASSGTEPSGANVLTF. The entire variable domain, with the rest obtained from reference TRBV7-8 and TRBJ2-6, is as follows: GAGVSQSPRYKVAKRGQDVALRCDPISGHVSLFWYQQALGQGPEFLTYFQNEAQLDKSGLPSDRFFAERPEGSVSTLKIQRTQQEDSAVYLCASSGTEPSGANVLTFGAGSRLTVL.

V gene TRBV2 combines with J gene TRBJ2-3, with D perhaps matching TRBD1 (6 bases). V gave up 7 bases and J gave up 1 base, with 12 bases separating them. Germline CDR1 reads SNHLY; CDR2 reads FYNNEI. The CDR3 has 14 residues. DNA for the CDR3: TGTGCCAGCACATCAGGGGTAGGCACAGATACGCAGTATTTT. Protein: CASTSGVGTDTQYF. Based on the CDR3 plus reference TRBV2 and TRBJ2-3, the full variable domain is EPEVTQTPSHQVTQMGQEVILRCVPISNHLYFYWYRQILGQKVEFLVSFYNNEISEKSEIFDDQFSVERPDGSNFTLKIRSTKLEDSAMYFCASTSGVGTDTQYFGPGTRLTVL.

The J gene is TRBJ2-5, the V gene TRBV3-1 (or the pseudogene TRBV3-2); maybe TRBD1 (7 bases). The CDR3 runs 15 residues. Germline CDR1 and CDR2: LGHDT and YNNKEL (reference sequence). Between the trimmed V and J ends, which lost 0 bases and 5 bases, there was a span of 13 bases. In nucleotides, the CDR3 is TGTGCCAGCAGCCAAGAGGGGGCAGGGGGGGAGACCCAGTACTTC. Protein product: CASSQEGAGGETQYF.

The gene calls are TRBV15 and TRBJ1-5; TRBD1 is a possible D gene (5 bases). The CDR3 consists of 16 residues. Per germline, CDR1 LNHNV and CDR2 YYDKDF (reference sequence). V lost 0 bases to trimming and J lost 0 bases, with 9 bases between them. The chain's CDR3 is CATSRDQGYSNQPQHF. CDR3 in DNA: TGTGCCACCAGCAGAGATCAGGGTTATAGCAATCAGCCCCAGCATTTT.

The chain joins TRBV7-9 to TRBJ2-7; D is perhaps TRBD2 (5 bases). Trimming cost V 5 bases and J 3 bases, with 14 bases left between them. The CDR3 contains 14 residues. Germline loops: CDR1 SEHNR, CDR2 FQNEAQ (reference sequence). CDR3 coding DNA: TGTGCCAGCAGCATAAGGACGGGGAGCTACGAGCAGTACTTC. Protein sequence: CASSIRTGSYEQYF.

The chain recombines TRBV24-1 with TRBJ1-1, with TRBD1 matching 7 bases. CDR3 length: 15 residues. V lost 3 bases to trimming and J lost 2 bases; unmatched junction nucleotides: 5. Germline CDR1 and CDR2: KGHDR and SFDVKD. CDR3 coding DNA: TGTGCCACCAGTGATCCAAACAGGGGTAACACTGAAGCTTTCTTT. The encoded protein is CATSDPNRGNTEAFF.

The chain has TRBV5-1 and TRBJ1-1, with TRBD1 as a possible D gene (6 bases). Trimming left V 4 bases short and J 1 base short, with 20 bases between. The CDR3 sequence is 17 residues long. Germline V gene data show CDR1 as SGHRS and CDR2 as YFSETQ. The CDR3 spells CASSQHQPSDRNTEAFF. The CDR3 DNA sequence: TGCGCCAGCAGCCAACACCAACCCTCGGACAGGAACACTGAAGCTTTCTTT.

The chain combines TRBV3-1 (or the pseudogene TRBV3-2) with TRBJ1-2; D may be TRBD1 (6 bases). Per germline, CDR1 LGHDT and CDR2 YNNKEL (reference sequence). CDR3 length: 15 residues. V lost 5 bases to trimming and J lost 4 bases, with 17 bases between them. Here the CDR3 reads CASSSRRGGGYGYTF. The CDR3 DNA reads as TGTGCCAGCAGCTCTAGACGGGGAGGGGGCTATGGCTACACCTTC.

The chain couples TRBV2 to TRBJ2-5, with D possibly TRBD2 on 6 matching bases. The CDR3 extends over 14 amino acids. Germline CDR1 SNHLY, CDR2 FYNNEI. V gave up 6 bases and J gave up 4 bases, with 15 bases separating them. The CDR3 DNA sequence: TGTGCCAGCAGCCCCCTCGGGGGAGGAGAGACCCAGTACTTC. It is translated as CASSPLGGGETQYF.

The chain is built from TRBV2 and TRBJ2-1, with TRBD2 identical over 9 bases. The CDR3 sequence is 14 residues long. CDR1 is SNHLY and CDR2 is FYNNEI in the germline V gene. V trimming: 11 bases; J trimming: 6 bases; junction bases outside the gene matches: 11. In nucleotides, the CDR3 is TGTGCCTCCCAAAGGGGGACTAGCCTCAATGAGCAGTTCTTC. This gives the protein CASQRGTSLNEQFF.

The rearrangement joins TRBV18 to TRBJ2-1; 11 bases fit TRBD2. The V gene end was trimmed by 3 bases and the J gene end by 6 bases; junction bases not matched to a gene: 7. From germline, CDR1 is KGHSH and CDR2 LQKENI. The CDR3 runs to 16 residues. The CDR3 here is CASSPLLAGVGNEQFF. For the CDR3, the DNA is TGTGCCAGCTCACCTTTACTAGCGGGAGTCGGCAATGAGCAGTTCTTC.

The chain is built from TRBV2 and TRBJ1-3; tentatively, D is TRBD1 (6 bases). Trimming left V 7 bases short and J 4 bases short, with 20 bases between. Looked up from germline, CDR1 is SNHLY and CDR2 is FYNNEI. The CDR3 covers 16 residues. CDR3 region: CASNLDGGARGNTIYF. DNA for the CDR3: TGTGCCAGCAATCTCGATGGGGGGGCAAGAGGAAACACCATATATTTT.

This clone was counted a few times. The chain is built from TRBV30 and TRBJ2-5, with a weak D call TRBD1 (5 bases). Per the germline V gene, CDR1 is GTSNPN and CDR2 is SVGIG (reference sequence). V lost 0 bases, J lost 5 bases, and 10 bases lay in between. This CDR3 is built from 13 residues. CDR3 DNA: TGTGCCTGGAGTGTACGACAGAGGGAGACCCAGTACTTC. Its translation: CAWSVRQRETQYF.

The chain links TRBV18 to TRBJ1-2; weak D call: TRBD1 (5 bases). CDR3 length equals 14 residues. Germline CDR1 reads KGHSH; CDR2 reads LQKENI. V was pared by 4 bases and J by 4 bases, with 13 bases between. The CDR3 nucleotides read TGTGCCAGCTCACAGGGGCGAAACAGCTATGGCTACACCTTC. It yields the protein CASSQGRNSYGYTF.

V and J are TRBV30 and TRBJ1-1; D not resolved. The V gene's germline CDR1 is GTSNPN and CDR2 SVGIG (reference sequence). V was clipped by 8 bases and J by 7 bases, with 17 bases between them. The CDR3 is 12 amino acids. The DNA for the CDR3 is TGTGCCCGAAAACGGGGAAAGGTTGAAGCTTTCTTT. This encodes CARKRGKVEAFF.

This clone was counted a single time. The chain links TRBV27 to TRBJ1-5; no definite D call. V was cut by 5 bases and J by 0 bases, with 8 bases left in between. CDR1 is MNHEY and CDR2 is SMNVEV in the germline V gene (reference sequence). CDR3 size: 14 residues. The CDR3 reads CASSLAYSNQPQHF. The CDR3 nucleotides are TGTGCCAGCAGTCTAGCTTATAGCAATCAGCCCCAGCATTTT.

This clone was seen only once. The chain uses TRBV7-9 and TRBJ2-7; 11 nucleotides match TRBD1. After removal of 0 bases from V and 4 bases from J, the junction contained 2 bases not matched to a gene. The germline CDR1 and CDR2 sequences are SEHNR and FQNEAQ (reference sequence). The CDR3 is made up of 15 amino acids. DNA for the CDR3: TGTGCCAGCAGCTTAGCCGGGACAGGGGGGTACGAGCAGTACTTC. The encoded protein is CASSLAGTGGYEQYF.

V is TRBV29-1 and J is TRBJ1-1; D gene ambiguous. V was pared by 7 bases and J by 1 base, with 4 bases between. The CDR3 runs 10 residues. Germline V CDR1 and CDR2: SQVTM, ANQGSEA. CDR3 protein: CSAQNTEAFF. DNA of the CDR3: TGCAGCGCCCAGAACACTGAAGCTTTCTTT.

Concerning this clone itself: Different DNA sequences within this sample yield the same CDR3. This chain connects TRBV28 to TRBJ1-5; D is unclear. This CDR3 comprises 14 residues. Germline CDR1 and CDR2: MDHEN and SYDVKM. V lost 5 bases and J 0 bases, leaving 8 bases between the germline ends. The CDR3 loop reads CASSPPVSNQPQHF. The DNA of the CDR3 is TGTGCCAGCAGTCCCCCGGTTAGCAATCAGCCCCAGCATTTT. Using reference TRBV28 and TRBJ1-5 for the parts outside the CDR3, the full variable domain is DVKVTQSSRYLVKRTGEKVFLECVQDMDHENMFWYRQDPGLGLRLIYFSYDVKMKEKGDIPEGYSVSREKKERFSLILESASTNQTSMYLCASSPPVSNQPQHFGDGTRLSIL.

J is TRBJ1-1 and V is TRBV4-2, with unresolved D. Germline CDR1 reads LGHNA; CDR2 reads YNFKEQ. Trimming took off 4 bases at V and 2 bases at J, with 8 bases between the two ends. The CDR3 totals 13 residues. CDR3 bases: TGTGCCAGCAGCCCGGGAGATAACACTGAAGCTTTCTTT. This translates into CASSPGDNTEAFF.

The chain links TRBV5-4 to TRBJ2-1; 13 bases map to TRBD2. The CDR3 covers 15 residues. The V and J ends lost 7 bases and 9 bases, in that order; junction bases with no gene match: 10. Germline V gene lookup returns CDR1 SGHNT and CDR2 YYREEE (reference sequence). The CDR3 reads CASGVLAGGYGEQFF. As DNA, the CDR3 is TGTGCCAGCGGGGTACTAGCGGGAGGGTACGGTGAGCAGTTCTTC.

The rearrangement uses TRBV2 and TRBJ2-1; no clear D. The ends were cut back, 7 bases at V and 0 bases at J, with 13 bases in the middle. Germline assignment: CDR1 SNHLY and CDR2 FYNNEI. The CDR3 spans 15 residues. CDR3 nucleotide sequence: TGTGCCAGCAAAGAGGCGGTCAGCTCCTACAATGAGCAGTTCTTC. Protein: CASKEAVSSYNEQFF.

V and J are TRBV24-1 and TRBJ2-1; 12 bases are a match to TRBD2. Germline values: CDR1 KGHDR, CDR2 SFDVKD. The V and J ends lost 4 bases and 0 bases, in that order; junction bases with no gene match: 15. This CDR3 contains 21 residues. The CDR3 region is CATSDPSSGLAGVSSYNEQFF. The CDR3, as DNA: TGTGCCACCAGTGACCCCAGTTCGGGACTAGCGGGCGTGAGCTCCTACAATGAGCAGTTCTTC.

The chain is built from TRBV7-8 and TRBJ1-2; 8 bases are a match to TRBD1. This CDR3 is built from 15 residues. Per germline, CDR1 SGHVS and CDR2 FQNEAQ. V trimming: 3 bases; J trimming: 0 bases; junction bases outside the gene matches: 3. The CDR3 sequence: CASSLWTGPNYGYTF. The DNA for the CDR3 is TGTGCCAGCAGCTTGTGGACAGGGCCTAACTATGGCTACACCTTC.

The chain couples TRBV7-3 to TRBJ2-1; 8 bases are shared with TRBD2. Per germline, CDR1 SGHTA and CDR2 FQGTGA. This CDR3 has 15 amino acids. J lost 5 bases, V lost 2 bases, and 5 bases had no gene match. This chain's CDR3 is CASSLGTSRDNEQFF. The CDR3 DNA reads TGTGCCAGCAGCTTAGGGACTAGTAGGGACAATGAGCAGTTCTTC.

This clone has only one observation. V usage is TRBV27 and J usage is TRBJ1-4; D is unresolved. V was pared by 2 bases and J by 10 bases, with 14 bases between. The CDR3 totals 14 residues. Germline-derived CDR1 and CDR2 are MNHEY and SMNVEV (reference sequence). CDR3 loop: CASSLGLPLGKLFF. CDR3 coding DNA: TGTGCCAGCAGTTTAGGTTTACCGCTCGGAAAACTGTTTTTT.

The chain links TRBV7-3 to TRBJ2-1; D might be TRBD2 (5 bases). V was pared by 2 bases and J by 2 bases, with 16 bases between. Germline V gene data show CDR1 as SGHTA and CDR2 as FQGTGA. The CDR3 is 17 amino acids. As DNA, the CDR3 is TGTGCCAGCAGCTTAGCGGCGAGCGGTCTTCCCTACAATGAGCAGTTCTTC. It is translated as CASSLAASGLPYNEQFF.